Listed here is a single T cell receptor (beta chain). Its antigen is still unknown. The sample originates from a study of post-analysis software for immune sequencing data. Study-level information: Patients with relapsing-remitting, secondary progressive and progressive-relapsing multiple sclerosis courses were all represented. Overall study results and limits: Relative to controls, patients had 4 or 5 TRBV segments at higher frequency, with TRBV5-6, TRBV5-1 and TRBV20-1 among these. Diversity measured as normalized Chao1 was significantly lower in multiple sclerosis patients than in controls. Samples made in the same batch grouped tightly together by F measure.

The V gene's germline CDR1 is SQVTM and CDR2 ANQGSEA. The CDR3 extends over 11 amino acids. Sequencing libraries made from TCR beta cDNA carried unique molecular identifiers. Each batch of about 0.85 to 10 million T cells produced 490,000 or so cDNA molecules. TCRdb ran MiXCR on the PCR reads and lists one entry per CDR3 protein. The sample records 430,000 or so distinct CDR3 sequences, over 30% being singletons. The sample comprised blood. This TCR was sampled from a girl aged 2-10 years with multiple sclerosis. The V and J genes are TRBV29-1 and TRBJ1-1; D gene ambiguous. Written as DNA, the CDR3 is TGCACCACTCAGGAAGGGCCTGAAGCTTTCTTT. As protein: CTTQEGPEAFF.